This TCR beta chain was captured by sequencing in a study of blood T cell repertoires in COVID-19. This CDR3 has 17 amino acids. With 0 bases clipped from V and 1 base from J, the junction kept 3 bases outside the gene matches. Germline-derived CDR1 and CDR2 are KGHSH and LQKENI. Recruited during active infection, patients (from Seattle) were subsequently followed longitudinally. Original processing notes: Amplification of reference gene primers provided the estimated nucleated cell counts. Generated by immunoSEQ multiplex PCR, the TCRdb table keeps only in-frame clones and is missing some. The V and J calls and clone size are taken from that table; D and trimming were inferred from the DNA. In the table there are 150,000 to 200,000 clones, roughly 89% of which are singletons.

The genes are TRBV18 and TRBJ2-3; 11 bases are a match to TRBD1. This receptor was taken from a woman in her 70s with COVID-19, enrolled during active disease. Source material: peripheral blood. This chain's CDR3 is CASSPPRTGGGTDTQYF. CDR3 DNA: TGTGCCAGCTCACCACCCAGGACAGGGGGCGGCACAGATACGCAGTATTTT. The whole variable domain, remainder taken from reference TRBV18 and TRBJ2-3, is NAGVMQNPRHLVRRRGQEARLRCSPMKGHSHVYWYRQLPEEGLKFMVYLQKENIIDESGMPKERFSAEFPKEGPSILRIQQVVRGDSAAYFCASSPPRTGGGTDTQYFGPGTRLTVL.